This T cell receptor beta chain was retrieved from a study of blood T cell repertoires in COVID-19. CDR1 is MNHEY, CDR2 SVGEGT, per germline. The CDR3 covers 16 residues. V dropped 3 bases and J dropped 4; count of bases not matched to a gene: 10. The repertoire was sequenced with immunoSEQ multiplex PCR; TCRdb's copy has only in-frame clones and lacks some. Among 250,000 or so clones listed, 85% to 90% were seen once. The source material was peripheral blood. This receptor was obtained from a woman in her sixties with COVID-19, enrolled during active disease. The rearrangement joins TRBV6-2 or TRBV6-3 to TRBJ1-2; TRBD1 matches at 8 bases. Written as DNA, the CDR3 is TGTGCCAGCAGTTATGCCGCTCCAGGGGGCGTCTATGGCTACACCTTC. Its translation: CASSYAAPGGVYGYTF.